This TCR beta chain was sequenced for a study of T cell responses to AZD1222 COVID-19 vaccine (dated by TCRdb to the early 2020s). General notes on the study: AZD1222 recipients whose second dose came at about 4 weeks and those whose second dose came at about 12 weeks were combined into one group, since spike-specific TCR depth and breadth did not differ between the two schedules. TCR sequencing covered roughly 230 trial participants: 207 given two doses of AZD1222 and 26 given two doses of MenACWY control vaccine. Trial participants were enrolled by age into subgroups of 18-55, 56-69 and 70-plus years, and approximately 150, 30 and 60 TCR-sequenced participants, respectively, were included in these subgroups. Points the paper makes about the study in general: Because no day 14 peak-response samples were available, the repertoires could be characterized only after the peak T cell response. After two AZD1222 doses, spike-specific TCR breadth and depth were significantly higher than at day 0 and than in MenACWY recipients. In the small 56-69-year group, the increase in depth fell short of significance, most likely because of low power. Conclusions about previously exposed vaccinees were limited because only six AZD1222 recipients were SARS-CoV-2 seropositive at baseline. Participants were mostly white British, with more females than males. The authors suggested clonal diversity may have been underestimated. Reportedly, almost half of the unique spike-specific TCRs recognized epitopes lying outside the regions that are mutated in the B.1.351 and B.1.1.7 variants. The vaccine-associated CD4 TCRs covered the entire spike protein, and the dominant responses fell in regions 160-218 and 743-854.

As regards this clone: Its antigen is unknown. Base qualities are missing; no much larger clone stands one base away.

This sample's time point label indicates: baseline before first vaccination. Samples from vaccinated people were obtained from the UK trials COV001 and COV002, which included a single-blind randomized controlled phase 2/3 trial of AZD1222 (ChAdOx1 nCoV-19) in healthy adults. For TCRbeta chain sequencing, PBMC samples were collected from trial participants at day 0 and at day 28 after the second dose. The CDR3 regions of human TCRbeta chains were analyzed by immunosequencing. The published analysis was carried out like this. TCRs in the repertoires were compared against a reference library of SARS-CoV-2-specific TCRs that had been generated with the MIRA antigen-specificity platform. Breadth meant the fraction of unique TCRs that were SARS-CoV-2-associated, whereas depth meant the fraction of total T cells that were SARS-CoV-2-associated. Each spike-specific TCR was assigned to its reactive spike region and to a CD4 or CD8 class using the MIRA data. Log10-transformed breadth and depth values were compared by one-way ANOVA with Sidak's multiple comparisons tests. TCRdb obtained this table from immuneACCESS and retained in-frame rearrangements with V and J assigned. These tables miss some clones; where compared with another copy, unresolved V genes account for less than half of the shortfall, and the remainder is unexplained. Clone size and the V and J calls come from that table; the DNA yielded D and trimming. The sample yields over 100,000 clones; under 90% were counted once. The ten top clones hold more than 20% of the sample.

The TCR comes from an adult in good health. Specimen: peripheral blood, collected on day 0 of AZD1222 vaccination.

CDR3 reads: CASSLGPGGYEQYF. In nucleotides, the sequence is TGTGCCAGCAGCTTAGGACCAGGGGGTTACGAGCAGTACTTC. The sequence joins TRBV11-3 to TRBJ2-7; a stretch of 7 junction bases matches TRBD1. Reading from cysteine to phenylalanine, the CDR3 counts 14 amino acids. CDR3 DNA only is kept here, 42 bases in frame from base 1. Ends trimmed: V by 1 base, J by 4 bases; bases unmatched to a gene: 4. The CDR1 and CDR2 encoded by the germline V gene are SGHNT and YENEEA. Reference TRBV11-3 and TRBJ2-7 genes cover what lies past the CDR3, so the full variable domain is EAGVVQSPRYKIIEKKQPVAFWCNPISGHNTLYWYLQNLGQGPELLIRYENEEAVDDSQLPKDRFSAERLKGVDSTLKIQPAELGDSAVYLCASSLGPGGYEQYFGPGTRLTVT.